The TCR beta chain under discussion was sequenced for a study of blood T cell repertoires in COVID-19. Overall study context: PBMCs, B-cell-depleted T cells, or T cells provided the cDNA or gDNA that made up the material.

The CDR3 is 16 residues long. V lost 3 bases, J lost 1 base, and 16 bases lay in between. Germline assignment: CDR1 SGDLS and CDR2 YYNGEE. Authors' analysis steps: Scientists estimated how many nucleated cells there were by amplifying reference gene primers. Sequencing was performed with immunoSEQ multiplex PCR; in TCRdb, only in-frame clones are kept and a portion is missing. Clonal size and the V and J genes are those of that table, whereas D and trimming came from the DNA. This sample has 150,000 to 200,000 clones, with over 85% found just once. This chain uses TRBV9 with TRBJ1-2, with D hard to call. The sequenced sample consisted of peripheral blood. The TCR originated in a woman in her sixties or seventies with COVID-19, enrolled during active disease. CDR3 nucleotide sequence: TGTGCCAGCAGCGAGGATGAGGGTCCCCTTAACTATGGCTACACCTTC. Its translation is CASSEDEGPLNYGYTF.